This T cell receptor beta chain was documented in a study of OX40 agonist ivuxolimab in advanced cancers. The CDR3 is 18 amino acids. CDR1 is SGHRS and CDR2 is YFSETQ in the germline V gene. The junction had 7 bases not matched to a gene; V was cut back by 0 bases and J by 2 bases. The method was immunoSEQ multiplex PCR; TCRdb's version includes in-frame clones alone and lacks a portion of them. The sample carries more than 60,000 clones, roughly four fifths recorded once. The sequence was collected from an adult with an advanced solid tumor such as melanoma, head and neck, liver or kidney cancer. The chain uses TRBV5-1 and TRBJ2-5; 13 bases map to TRBD2. The sequencing used CD4+ or CD8+ T cells sorted from blood, collected in a trial of the OX40 agonist ivuxolimab. The CDR3 region has the DNA TGCGCCAGCAGCTTGGGACTAGCGGGGGGCAACGGTCAAGAGACCCAGTACTTC. It translates to CASSLGLAGGNGQETQYF.